The 2 T cell receptor beta chains presented below share a single source sample, sequenced in a study of post-analysis software for immune sequencing data. Unique-molecular-identifier-tagged TCR beta cDNA libraries were used. In TCRdb, the PCR reads were re-called with MiXCR into one record per CDR3 protein. The sample holds about 820,000 distinct CDR3 sequences, about 57% seen once. No antigens are known for them. Study results and limitations: The five TRBV segments detected at higher frequency in patients than in controls included TRBV5-6, TRBV5-1 and TRBV20-1.

The sample taken for sequencing was blood. These receptors were obtained from a girl between 10 and 17 years old with multiple sclerosis.

The V and J genes are TRBV29-1 and TRBJ1-2; 7 bases match TRBD1. The length of the CDR3 is 13 residues. Trimming at V came to 6 bases and at J to 0 bases, leaving 4 bases not matched to a gene. Germline CDR1 SQVTM, CDR2 ANQGSEA. CDR3 sequence reads: CSVRDRANYGYTF. In DNA, the CDR3 is TGCAGCGTGCGGGACAGAGCTAACTATGGCTACACCTTC.

The chain has TRBV9 and TRBJ1-1; a weak D match, TRBD1 (5 bases). Germline CDR1 and CDR2: SGDLS and YYNGEE. CDR3 size: 15 residues. Trimming took off 3 bases at V and 5 bases at J, with 17 bases between the two ends. DNA of the CDR3: TGTGCCAGCAGCGGGGGTTGGGACCTGCGGACTGAAGCTTTCTTT. This encodes CASSGGWDLRTEAFF.